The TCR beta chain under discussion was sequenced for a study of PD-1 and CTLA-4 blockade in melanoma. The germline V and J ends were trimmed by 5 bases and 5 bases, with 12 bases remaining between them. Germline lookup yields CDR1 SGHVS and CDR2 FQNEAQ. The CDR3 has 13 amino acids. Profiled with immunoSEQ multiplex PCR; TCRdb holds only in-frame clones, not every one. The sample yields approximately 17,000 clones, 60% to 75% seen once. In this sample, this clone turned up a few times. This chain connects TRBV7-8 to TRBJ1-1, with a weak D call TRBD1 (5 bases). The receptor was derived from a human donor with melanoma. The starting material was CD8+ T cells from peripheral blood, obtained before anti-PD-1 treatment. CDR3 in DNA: TGTGCCAGCAGCGCCGGGGGGATTACTGAAGCTTTCTTT. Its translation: CASSAGGITEAFF.